These 10 T cell receptor beta chains originate from one sample sequenced in a study of blood T cell repertoires in COVID-19. The repertoire was sequenced with immunoSEQ multiplex PCR; TCRdb's copy has only in-frame clones and lacks some. The sample records about 97,000 clones, roughly 80% being singletons. The sequenced sample was peripheral blood. The receptors originated from a man in his fifties or sixties with acute or convalescent COVID-19.

The CDR3 protein is CASSIGLNNEQFF. In DNA, the CDR3 is TGTGCCAGTAGTATAGGACTAAACAATGAGCAGTTCTTC. This chain joins TRBV19 and TRBJ2-1, with TRBD2 as a possible D gene (5 bases). The germline V and J ends were trimmed by 1 base and 5 bases, with 6 bases remaining between them. Germline V gene lookup returns CDR1 LNHDA and CDR2 SQIVND (reference sequence). The CDR3 is 13 amino acids. The full variable domain, rest sourced from reference TRBV19 and TRBJ2-1, is DGGITQSPKYLFRKEGQNVTLSCEQNLNHDAMYWYRQDPGQGLRLIYYSQIVNDFQKGDIAEGYSVSREKKESFPLTVTSAQKNPTAFYLCASSIGLNNEQFFGPGTRLTVL.

V gene TRBV11-3 combines with J gene TRBJ2-5, with TRBD1 as a possible D gene (6 bases). The CDR3 is 14 amino acids. The V end was cut by 3 bases, the J end by 2 bases, with 10 bases between. CDR1 is SGHNT and CDR2 is YENEEA in the germline V gene. CDR3 DNA sequence: TGTGCCAGCAGCTTGGACGGACAGCAAGAGACCCAGTACTTC. It specifies CASSLDGQQETQYF.

The chain uses TRBV27 and TRBJ1-5, with unresolved D. The CDR3 loop spans 15 amino acids. Deletions cut 5 bases from V and 5 bases from J, with 16 bases between. CDR1 and CDR2 (germline): MNHEY, SMNVEV (reference sequence). This CDR3 is CASSPYDNTYQPQHF. The CDR3 bases are TGTGCCAGCAGTCCCTACGACAATACTTATCAGCCCCAGCATTTT.

The chain employs TRBV7-2 and TRBJ1-4, with 9 positions matching TRBD1. The germline CDR1 and CDR2 sequences are SGHTA and FQGNSA. The CDR3 runs to 15 residues. Unmatched junction bases numbered 6, after V lost 5 bases and J lost 5 bases. The CDR3 here is CASSLSGTGNEKLFF. For the CDR3, the DNA is TGTGCCAGCAGCCTATCCGGGACAGGGAATGAAAAACTGTTTTTT.

The V gene is TRBV6-5, the J gene TRBJ1-2; 9 bases map to TRBD1. J was trimmed by 7 bases and V by 2 bases; bases with no gene match: 11. The CDR3 is 16 amino acids. Per the germline V gene, CDR1 is MNHEY and CDR2 is SVGAGI. In nucleotides, the CDR3 is TGTGCCAGCAGTTACGGGACAGGGAGCGATATCGGTGGCTACACCTTC. This sequence encodes CASSYGTGSDIGGYTF.

The rearrangement links TRBV27 to TRBJ2-1, with TRBD1 matching 10 bases. The germline CDR1 and CDR2 sequences are MNHEY and SMNVEV (reference sequence). CDR3 length: 16 residues. V dropped 3 bases and J dropped 3; count of bases not matched to a gene: 5. CDR3 sequence: CASSLAGTGVYNEQFF. CDR3 in DNA: TGTGCCAGCAGTTTGGCCGGGACAGGGGTCTACAATGAGCAGTTCTTC.

Points on this clone: One junction end disagrees with the germline gene, perhaps due to a read error. The chain recombines TRBV5-1 with TRBJ1-5, with D possibly TRBD1 on 6 matching bases. Germline V CDR1 and CDR2: SGHRS, YFSETQ. The CDR3 is 14 residues long. DNA for the CDR3: TGCGCCAGCAGCTTCTCTGGGGGCAACCAGCCCCAGCATTTT. Protein: CASSFSGGNQPQHF.

The chain is built from TRBV18 and TRBJ1-1, with D tentatively TRBD1 (5 bases). Trimming took off 6 bases at V and 1 base at J, with 12 bases between the two ends. The CDR3 has 14 amino acids. The germline V gene has CDR1 KGHSH and CDR2 LQKENI. The CDR3 DNA reads TGTGCCAGCTCGGCAGGGCCGAAGAACACTGAAGCTTTCTTT. Translated: CASSAGPKNTEAFF.

The chain joins TRBV7-2 to TRBJ2-1; D call uncertain. The length of the CDR3 is 14 residues. V lost 1 base, J lost 13 bases, and 17 bases lay in between. The germline CDR1 and CDR2 sequences are SGHTA and FQGNSA. CDR3 sequence: CASSLGSRQDPQFF. The CDR3 nucleotides read TGTGCCAGCAGCTTAGGGTCCCGACAAGACCCCCAGTTCTTC.

The V gene is TRBV18, the J gene TRBJ1-5; D ambiguous. The CDR3 is 15 residues long. The V gene's germline CDR1 is KGHSH and CDR2 LQKENI. V was pared by 1 base and J by 6 bases, with 13 bases between. The CDR3 spells CASSPQSGSGQPQHF. In nucleotides, the CDR3 is TGTGCCAGCTCACCACAATCGGGGTCTGGTCAGCCCCAGCATTTT.